This T cell receptor beta chain was captured in a study of T cell responses to AZD1222 COVID-19 vaccine. Study-level points and caveats: When two AZD1222 doses had been given, Spike-specific TCR breadth and depth rose. There were vaccine-associated CD4 TCRs across spike, dominant at 160-218 and 743-854. Repertoires were obtained solely post-peak T cell response.

Germline CDR1 LGHDT, CDR2 YNNKEL (reference sequence). The V gene lost 0 bases and the J gene lost 6 bases, with 14 bases spanning the gap. The CDR3 totals 15 residues. As concerns this clone: Its antigen remains unidentified.

Profiled with immunoSEQ multiplex PCR; TCRdb holds only in-frame clones, not every one. This table holds roughly 120,000 clones, roughly 87% found once. The specimen comprised peripheral blood, sampled 28 days after the second AZD1222 dose. The TCR comes from an adult who received the AZD1222 COVID-19 vaccine. The V call is TRBV3-1 (or the pseudogene TRBV3-2), the J call TRBJ1-2, with a tentative D call TRBD1 (5 bases). DNA for the CDR3: TGTGCCAGCAGCCAAGATCTTTTAGGGGTCAATGGCTACACCTTC. Translating gives CASSQDLLGVNGYTF.